Presented here are 5 T cell receptor beta chains from one specimen sequenced in a study of blood T cell repertoires in COVID-19. Sequencing used immunoSEQ multiplex PCR; TCRdb keeps in-frame clones, though not all of them. Found here are fewer than 200,000 clones, approximately 81% of them singletons; the top ten hold 15% to 20%. The sample consisted of PBMCs or T cells enriched from blood (not recorded which). The receptors here all came from a man in his fifties or sixties who had recovered from COVID-19.

In the case of this clone: One end of the junction does not line up with germline, which may come from a read error. The chain has TRBV11-1 and TRBJ2-1, with D perhaps matching TRBD2 (5 bases). Germline CDR1 is SGHAT and CDR2 is FQDESV (reference sequence). The CDR3 sequence is 13 residues long. Written as DNA, the CDR3 is TGTGCCAGCACCTTAATTACGGGGAATGAGCAGTTCTTC. Translating it yields CASTLITGNEQFF.

V usage is TRBV4-2 and J usage is TRBJ2-1; TRBD2 agrees at 10 bases. V trimming: 1 base; J trimming: 5 bases; junction bases outside the gene matches: 5. The CDR3 is 16 amino acids. CDR1 is LGHNA, CDR2 YNFKEQ, per germline. In DNA, the CDR3 is TGTGCCAGCAGCCAAGTGGCTAGCGGGAGAAACAATGAGCAGTTCTTC. It encodes CASSQVASGRNNEQFF.

The J gene is TRBJ1-6, the V gene TRBV10-3; 10 nucleotides agree with TRBD1. J was trimmed by 8 bases and V by 10 bases; bases with no gene match: 11. The CDR3 is 15 amino acids. Germline V gene data show CDR1 as ENHRY and CDR2 as SYGVKD. The CDR3 sequence is CATRTGGQIDSPLHF. The CDR3 DNA reads TGTGCCACACGGACAGGGGGGCAGATAGATTCACCCCTCCACTTT.

The chain recombines TRBV13 with TRBJ2-5; TRBD1 agrees at 8 bases. The CDR3 runs 14 residues. The V and J ends lost 3 bases and 5 bases, in that order; junction bases with no gene match: 5. The germline V gene encodes CDR1 PRHDT and CDR2 FYEKMQ (reference sequence). The CDR3 coding sequence is TGTGCCAGCAGCTTGGGACAGGAATCGGAGACCCAGTACTTC. The encoded protein is CASSLGQESETQYF.

This clone was observed a few times. The gene calls are TRBV4-2 and TRBJ2-2, with TRBD1 as a possible D gene (6 bases). The ends were cut back, 4 bases at V and 3 bases at J, with 15 bases in the middle. CDR1 is LGHNA and CDR2 is YNFKEQ in the germline V gene. The CDR3 runs 16 residues. The CDR3 spells CASSLTSNRDTGELFF. CDR3 DNA: TGTGCCAGCAGCCTTACCTCCAACAGGGACACCGGGGAGCTGTTTTTT.